This entry features one T cell receptor (beta chain) sequence. What it binds is not known. The data derive from a study of cytomegalovirus exposure and HLA in healthy donors. Study-wide findings and caveats: Cytomegalovirus-associated status was assigned to approximately 160 TCR beta chains. Researchers reported in a later analysis that a missense DCLRE1C variant was tied to TCR beta V- and J-gene trimming.

Both 60 Vbeta primers and 13 Jbeta primers went into the PCR. This table comes from immunoSEQ multiplex PCR, and its TCRdb copy is limited to in-frame clones, with some not included. The data show roughly 100,000 clones, 60% to 70% seen once. Germline-derived CDR1 and CDR2 are PRHDT and FYEKMQ (reference sequence). The junction had 10 bases not matched to a gene; V was cut back by 5 bases and J by 4 bases. CDR3 length equals 16 residues. The genes are TRBV13 and TRBJ2-1; TRBD2 matches at 8 bases. This TCR derives from a woman between 45 and 60 years old in good health and CMV-seronegative. Sequencing was done on a sample of PBMCs. CDR3 in amino acids: CASSLREGLQYNEQFF. The CDR3 nucleotides read TGTGCCAGCAGCCTACGGGAGGGACTACAGTACAATGAGCAGTTCTTC.